This T cell receptor beta chain was sequenced during a study of blood T cell repertoires in COVID-19. Overall study: The United States, Italy and Spain were the sources of the acute and convalescent COVID-19 samples. From T cells, B-cell-depleted T cells, or PBMCs came the material, which was cDNA or gDNA.

In the study's own analysis: Using reference gene primer amplification, nucleated cell counts were estimated. TCRdb's table, derived via immunoSEQ multiplex PCR, lists solely in-frame clones and lacks some. The V and J calls and clone size were taken over from that table, and D and trimming were inferred from the DNA. The sample lists 200,000 to 250,000 clones; around nine tenths were seen once. The J segment lost 9 bases and the V segment lost 1 base, leaving 6 bases of the junction unmatched. CDR3 size: 13 residues. Per germline, CDR1 SQVTM and CDR2 ANQGSEA. V usage is TRBV29-1 and J usage is TRBJ2-1, with 7 bases matching TRBD2. The sample consisted of peripheral blood. This receptor was taken from a man between 18 and 35 years old with active or convalescent COVID-19. CDR3 residues: CSVEGEGIREQFF. The CDR3 coding sequence is TGCAGCGTTGAAGGGGAGGGGATACGTGAGCAGTTCTTC.